A single T cell receptor beta chain is shown here with its context. The antigen remains unidentified. Deep-level running was used for the assay. Each cell subset's genomic DNA was divided evenly among several immunoSEQ plates. The method was immunoSEQ multiplex PCR; TCRdb's version includes in-frame clones alone and lacks a portion of them. The profile shows roughly 640,000 clones, less than 98% of them singletons. The sample comes from a study of shared clonotypes between healthy human individuals. Study-wide results and limits: Naive subsets tended to show greater estimated richness than memory subsets.

The V end was cut by 5 bases, the J end by 12 bases, with 17 bases between. The CDR3 is 12 amino acids. Per the germline V gene, CDR1 is SGHKS and CDR2 is YYEKEE (reference sequence). Nashville, Tennessee was home to all donors, who were Caucasian adults. Sequences were obtained from naive CD4+ T cells sorted from blood. As to subset: CD45RA+ positively selected. The chain has TRBV5-5 and TRBJ1-2; D may be TRBD1 (6 bases). This receptor was identified in a woman aged 30 to 39 in good health. For the CDR3, the DNA is TGTGCCAGCAGAAGGGACACCATTGGTAACACCTTC. It yields the protein CASRRDTIGNTF.